The 12 T cell receptor beta chains presented below share a single source sample, sequenced in a study of T cells in Graves' hyperthyroidism and ophthalmopathy. RNA transcripts were the template for amplifying TCR beta CDR3 regions. The TCR CDR3 first-round RT-PCR relied on the HTBI primer set. In TCRdb, the multiplex PCR reads were re-called with MiXCR into one record per CDR3 protein. The data contain some 740,000 distinct CDR3 sequences, 14% of them seen just once; the ten biggest clones take up roughly a tenth. The sequencing input was blood. The receptors shown here come from a woman younger than 35 with Graves' hyperthyroidism.

This clonotype was recorded many times. The CDR3 region is CASSLGTHQETQYF. The CDR3 DNA follows: TGTGCCAGCAGTTTAGGAACCCACCAAGAGACCCAGTACTTC. This chain links TRBV28 with TRBJ2-5; D not resolved. The V and J ends lost 2 bases and 0 bases respectively, with 7 bases between them. The length of the CDR3 is 14 residues. Looked up from germline, CDR1 is MDHEN and CDR2 is SYDVKM.

The CDR3 here is CASSLRQRGSYEQYF. The CDR3 coding sequence is TGCGCCAGCAGCTTGAGACAGCGGGGCTCCTACGAGCAGTACTTC. The chain is built from TRBV5-1 and TRBJ2-7; 7 bases align to TRBD2. CDR1 and CDR2 (germline): SGHRS, YFSETQ. V shed 1 base, J shed 0 bases, and the junction held 4 bases outside the gene matches. CDR3 length: 15 residues.

This clonotype has a handful of counts. Since no conserved phenylalanine or tryptophan closes the CDR3, a read error is the likely cause. The chain links TRBV7-6 to TRBJ2-2; a weak D match, TRBD2 (6 bases). CDR1 and CDR2 (germline): SGHVS, FNYEAQ. CDR3 length: 16 amino acids. V dropped 5 bases and J dropped 4 bases, with 17 bases sitting between them. CDR3 in amino acids: CASSLARGVGTGELFL. The CDR3, as DNA: TGTGCCAGCAGCCTGGCCCGCGGGGTGGGCACCGGGGAGCTGTTTCTT.

This clonotype was counted ten times or more. The chain carries TRBV20-1 and TRBJ2-2, with 9 bases matching TRBD2. Germline CDR1 DFQATT, CDR2 SNEGSKA (reference sequence). V gave up 1 base and J gave up 2 bases; unmatched junction bases: 17. The CDR3 is made up of 20 amino acids. The CDR3 region has the DNA TGCAGTGCTAGAGGGGCGGCTAGCGGGATACCCCCCGATAACACCGGGGAGCTGTTTTTT. It codes for CSARGAASGIPPDNTGELFF.

This clonotype was recorded many times. The gene calls are TRBV6-5 and TRBJ2-2; D unresolved. The CDR3 runs 14 residues. V lost 0 bases to trimming and J lost 5 bases, with 7 bases between them. Germline V lookup: CDR1 MNHEY, CDR2 SVGAGI. CDR3 DNA sequence: TGTGCCAGCAGTTACTCTTCCGGTACCGGGGAGCTGTTTTTT. This codes for CASSYSSGTGELFF.

The genes are TRBV29-1 and TRBJ1-2, with a tentative D call TRBD1 (5 bases). This CDR3 region has 13 residues. V was cut by 0 bases and J by 6 bases, with 11 bases left in between. Germline V gene lookup returns CDR1 SQVTM and CDR2 ANQGSEA. The CDR3 here is CSVEDQAGNGYTF. CDR3 coding DNA: TGCAGCGTTGAAGATCAGGCAGGGAATGGCTACACCTTC.

J is TRBJ1-2 and V is TRBV20-1; TRBD1 matches 8 bases. CDR1 DFQATT and CDR2 SNEGSKA come from the germline V gene (reference sequence). This CDR3 is built from 11 residues. The junction had 8 bases not matched to a gene; V was cut back by 7 bases and J by 10 bases. The CDR3 sequence is CSDQGQAHYTF. In DNA, the CDR3 is TGCAGTGACCAGGGACAGGCGCACTACACCTTC.

The chain uses TRBV7-9 and TRBJ2-1; 7 bases align to TRBD2. V was pared by 1 base and J by 5 bases, with 8 bases of the junction left unmatched. CDR3 length: 16 amino acids. Germline V gives CDR1 SEHNR, CDR2 FQNEAQ (reference sequence). CDR3 in amino acids: CASSLGGAGDHNEQFF. CDR3 DNA: TGTGCCAGCAGCTTAGGCGGGGCGGGAGACCACAATGAGCAGTTCTTC.

CDR3 protein: CASSLRVTSNQPQHF. The CDR3 bases are TGCGCCAGCAGCCTAAGGGTAACCTCCAATCAGCCCCAGCATTTT. The chain combines TRBV4-1 with TRBJ1-5, with D unresolved. Germline CDR1 reads MGHRA; CDR2 reads YSYEKL. The V end was cut by 4 bases, the J end by 3 bases, with 13 bases between. The CDR3 totals 15 residues.

This chain uses TRBV15 with TRBJ1-4; D is perhaps TRBD1 (5 bases). CDR1 is LNHNV and CDR2 is YYDKDF in the germline V gene (reference sequence). Deletions cut 0 bases from V and 7 bases from J, with 18 bases between. The CDR3 covers 17 residues. CDR3: CATSRDRGWAAAEKLFF. The CDR3 DNA reads as TGTGCCACCAGCAGAGATCGGGGGTGGGCGGCGGCTGAAAAACTGTTTTTT.

This clonotype was seen at least ten times. This rearrangement joins TRBV7-2 to TRBJ2-7, with D tentatively TRBD1 (6 bases). The CDR3 sequence is 13 residues long. The ends were cut back, 3 bases at V and 5 bases at J, with 11 bases in the middle. CDR1 and CDR2 from the germline V gene are SGHTA and FQGNSA. CDR3 region: CASSFLDRDEQYF. The CDR3 DNA reads as TGTGCCAGCAGCTTCCTGGACAGAGACGAGCAGTACTTC.

In regard to this clonotype: A much larger clonotype is one base distant, so this may be a read error. The chain uses TRBV2 and TRBJ1-5; possibly TRBD1 for D (6 bases). The CDR3 sequence is 15 residues long. Germline V gene lookup returns CDR1 SNHLY and CDR2 FYNNEI. CDR3 nucleotides: TGTGCCAGCAGTGACCCGGGGGGGCTCAATCGGCCCCAGCATTTT. It yields the protein CASSDPGGLNRPQHF.